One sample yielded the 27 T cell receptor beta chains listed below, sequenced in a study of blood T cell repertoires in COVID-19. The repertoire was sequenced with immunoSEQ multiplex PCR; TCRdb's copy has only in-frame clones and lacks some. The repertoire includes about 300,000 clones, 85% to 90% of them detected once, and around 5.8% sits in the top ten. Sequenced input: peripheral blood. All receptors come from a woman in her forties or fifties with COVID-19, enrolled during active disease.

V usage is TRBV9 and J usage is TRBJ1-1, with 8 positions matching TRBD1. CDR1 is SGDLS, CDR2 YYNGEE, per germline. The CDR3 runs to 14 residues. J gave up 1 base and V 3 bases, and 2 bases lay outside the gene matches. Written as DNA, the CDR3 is TGTGCCAGCAGCGGGACAGGGACGAACACTGAAGCTTTCTTT. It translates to CASSGTGTNTEAFF.

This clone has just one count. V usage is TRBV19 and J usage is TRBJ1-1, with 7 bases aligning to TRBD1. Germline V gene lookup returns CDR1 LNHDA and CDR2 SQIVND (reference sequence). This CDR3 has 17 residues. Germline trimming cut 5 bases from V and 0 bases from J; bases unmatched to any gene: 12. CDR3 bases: TGTGCCAGTAGTCGACAGGGCAGGGGTTTCATGAACACTGAAGCTTTCTTT. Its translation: CASSRQGRGFMNTEAFF.

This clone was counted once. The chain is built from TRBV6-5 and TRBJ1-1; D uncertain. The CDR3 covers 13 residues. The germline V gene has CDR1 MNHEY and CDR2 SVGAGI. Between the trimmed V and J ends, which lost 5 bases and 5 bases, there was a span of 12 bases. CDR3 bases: TGTGCCAGCAGTATCCGCGTGAGGACTGAAGCTTTCTTT. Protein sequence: CASSIRVRTEAFF.

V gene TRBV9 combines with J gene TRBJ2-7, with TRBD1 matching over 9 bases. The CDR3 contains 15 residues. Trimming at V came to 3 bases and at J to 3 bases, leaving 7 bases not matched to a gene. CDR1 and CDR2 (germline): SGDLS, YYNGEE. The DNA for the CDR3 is TGTGCCAGCAGCGAGGGGGGACAGGGACTCTACGAGCAGTACTTC. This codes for CASSEGGQGLYEQYF.

The CDR3 is CASTLGQAYNQPQHF. CDR3 nucleotides: TGTGCCAGCACCCTGGGACAGGCCTACAATCAGCCCCAGCATTTT. The chain has TRBV2 and TRBJ1-5, with 8 bases identical to TRBD1. The V gene end was trimmed by 7 bases and the J gene end by 3 bases; junction bases not matched to a gene: 8. Germline V gene lookup returns CDR1 SNHLY and CDR2 FYNNEI. This CDR3 spans 15 amino acids.

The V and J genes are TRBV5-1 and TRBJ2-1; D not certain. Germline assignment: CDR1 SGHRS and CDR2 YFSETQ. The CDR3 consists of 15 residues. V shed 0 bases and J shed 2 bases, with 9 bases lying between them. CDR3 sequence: CASSLVQVPYNEQFF. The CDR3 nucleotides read TGCGCCAGCAGCTTGGTGCAGGTTCCCTACAATGAGCAGTTCTTC. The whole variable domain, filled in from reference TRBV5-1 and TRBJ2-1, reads KAGVTQTPRYLIKTRGQQVTLSCSPISGHRSVSWYQQTPGQGLQFLFEYFSETQRNKGNFPGRFSGRQFSNSRSEMNVSTLELGDSALYLCASSLVQVPYNEQFFGPGTRLTVL.

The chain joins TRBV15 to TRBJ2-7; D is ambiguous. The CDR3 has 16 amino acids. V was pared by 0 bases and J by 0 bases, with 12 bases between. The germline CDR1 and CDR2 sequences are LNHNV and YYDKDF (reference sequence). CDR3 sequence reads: CATSRDNSLRSYEQYF. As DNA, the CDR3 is TGTGCCACCAGCAGAGATAATAGCTTACGCTCCTACGAGCAGTACTTC.

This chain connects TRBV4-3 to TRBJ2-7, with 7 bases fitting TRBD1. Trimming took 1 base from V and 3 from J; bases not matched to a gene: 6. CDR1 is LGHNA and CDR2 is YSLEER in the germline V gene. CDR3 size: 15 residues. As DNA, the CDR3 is TGCGCCAGCAGCCAAGCTGGGACAGCCAGCTACGAGCAGTACTTC. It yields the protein CASSQAGTASYEQYF.

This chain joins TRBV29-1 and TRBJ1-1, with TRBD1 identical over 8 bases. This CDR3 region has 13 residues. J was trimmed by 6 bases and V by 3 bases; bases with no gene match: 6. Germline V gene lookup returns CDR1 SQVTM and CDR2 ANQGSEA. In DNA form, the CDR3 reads TGCAGCGTTGACAAGGTACAGGGGGCTGAAGCTTTCTTT. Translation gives CSVDKVQGAEAFF.

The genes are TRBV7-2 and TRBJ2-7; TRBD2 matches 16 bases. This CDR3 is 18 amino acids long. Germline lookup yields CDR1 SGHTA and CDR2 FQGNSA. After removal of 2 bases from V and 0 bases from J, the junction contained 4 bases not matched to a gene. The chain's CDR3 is CASSLQGLAGGLSYEQYF. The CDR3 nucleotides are TGTGCCAGCAGCTTACAGGGACTAGCGGGAGGGCTCTCCTACGAGCAGTACTTC.

CDR3 residues: CASSRRRGTGELFF. Written as DNA, the CDR3 is TGTGCCAGCAGCCGTAGGCGGGGGACCGGGGAGCTGTTTTTT. This rearrangement joins TRBV6-5 to TRBJ2-2; 7 bases fit TRBD2. The CDR3 has 14 amino acids. Germline trimming cut 6 bases from V and 5 bases from J; bases unmatched to any gene: 6. CDR1 MNHEY and CDR2 SVGAGI come from the germline V gene.

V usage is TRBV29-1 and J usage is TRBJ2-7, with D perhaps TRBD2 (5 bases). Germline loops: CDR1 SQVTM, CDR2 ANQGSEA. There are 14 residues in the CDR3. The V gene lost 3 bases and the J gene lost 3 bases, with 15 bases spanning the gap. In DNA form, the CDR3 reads TGCAGCGTTGAGATCCCGGGGAACAGCTACGAGCAGTACTTC. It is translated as CSVEIPGNSYEQYF.

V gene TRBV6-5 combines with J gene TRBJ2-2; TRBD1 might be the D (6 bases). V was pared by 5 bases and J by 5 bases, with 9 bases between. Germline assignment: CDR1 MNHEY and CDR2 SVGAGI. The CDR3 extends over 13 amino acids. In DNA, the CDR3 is TGTGCCAGCAGTAACAGGGAGACCGGGGAGCTGTTTTTT. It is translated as CASSNRETGELFF.

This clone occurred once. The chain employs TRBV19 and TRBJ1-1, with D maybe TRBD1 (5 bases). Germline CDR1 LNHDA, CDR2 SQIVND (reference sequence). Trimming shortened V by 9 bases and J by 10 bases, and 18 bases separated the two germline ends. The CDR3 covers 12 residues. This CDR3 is CASQTGELGAFF. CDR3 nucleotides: TGTGCCAGCCAGACGGGGGAACTTGGAGCTTTCTTT.

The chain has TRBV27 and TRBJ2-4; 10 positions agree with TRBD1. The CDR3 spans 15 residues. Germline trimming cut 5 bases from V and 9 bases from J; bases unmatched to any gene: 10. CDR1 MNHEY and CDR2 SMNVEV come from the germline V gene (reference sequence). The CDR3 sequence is CASSPVTGGWGIQYF. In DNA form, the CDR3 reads TGTGCCAGCAGTCCGGTGACAGGGGGCTGGGGCATTCAGTACTTC.

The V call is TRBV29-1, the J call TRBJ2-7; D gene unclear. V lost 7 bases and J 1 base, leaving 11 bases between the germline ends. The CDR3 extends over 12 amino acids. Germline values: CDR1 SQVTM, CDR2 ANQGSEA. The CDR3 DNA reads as TGCAGCGCTACCACAATTTCCTACGAGCAGTACTTC. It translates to CSATTISYEQYF.

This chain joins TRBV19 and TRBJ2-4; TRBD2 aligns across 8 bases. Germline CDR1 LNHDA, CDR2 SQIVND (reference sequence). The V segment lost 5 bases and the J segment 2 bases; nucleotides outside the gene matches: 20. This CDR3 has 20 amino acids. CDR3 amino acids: CASSRDHNTSGGRTKNIQYF. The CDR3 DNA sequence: TGTGCCAGTAGTCGCGACCACAATACTAGCGGAGGCCGAACCAAAAACATTCAGTACTTC.

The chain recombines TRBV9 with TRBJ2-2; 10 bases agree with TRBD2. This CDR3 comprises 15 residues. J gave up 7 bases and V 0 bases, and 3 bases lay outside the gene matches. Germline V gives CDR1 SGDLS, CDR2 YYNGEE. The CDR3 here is CASSVALAGGGELFF. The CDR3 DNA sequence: TGTGCCAGCAGCGTAGCTTTAGCGGGAGGCGGGGAGCTGTTTTTT.

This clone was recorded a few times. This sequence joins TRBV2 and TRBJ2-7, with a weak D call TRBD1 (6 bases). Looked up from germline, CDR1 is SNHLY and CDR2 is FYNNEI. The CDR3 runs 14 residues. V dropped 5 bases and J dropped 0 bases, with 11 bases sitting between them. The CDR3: CASSRQASSYEQYF. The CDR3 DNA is TGTGCCAGCAGTCGACAGGCCAGCTCCTACGAGCAGTACTTC.

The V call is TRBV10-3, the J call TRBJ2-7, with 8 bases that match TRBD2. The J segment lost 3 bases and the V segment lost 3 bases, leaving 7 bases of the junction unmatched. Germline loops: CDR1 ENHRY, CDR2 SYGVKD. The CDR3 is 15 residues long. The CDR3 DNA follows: TGTGCCATCAGTGATCCGGGACTAGAACACTACGAGCAGTACTTC. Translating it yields CAISDPGLEHYEQYF.

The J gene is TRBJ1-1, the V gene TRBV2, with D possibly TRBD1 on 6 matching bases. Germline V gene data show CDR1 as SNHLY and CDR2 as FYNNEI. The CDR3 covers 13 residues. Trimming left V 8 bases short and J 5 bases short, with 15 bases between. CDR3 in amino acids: CASVRGAATEAFF. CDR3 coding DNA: TGTGCCAGCGTACGGGGGGCAGCGACTGAAGCTTTCTTT. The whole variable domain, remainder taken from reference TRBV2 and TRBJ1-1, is EPEVTQTPSHQVTQMGQEVILRCVPISNHLYFYWYRQILGQKVEFLVSFYNNEISEKSEIFDDQFSVERPDGSNFTLKIRSTKLEDSAMYFCASVRGAATEAFFGQGTRLTVV.

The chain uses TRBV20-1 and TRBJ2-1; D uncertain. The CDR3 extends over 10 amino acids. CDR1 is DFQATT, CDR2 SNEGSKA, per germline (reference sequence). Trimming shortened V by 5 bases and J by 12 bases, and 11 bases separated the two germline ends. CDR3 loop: CSAALVGQFF. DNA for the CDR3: TGCAGTGCTGCTCTAGTGGGGCAGTTCTTC.

The CDR3 protein is CAISEIFGGYTF. Written as DNA, the CDR3 is TGTGCCATCAGTGAGATATTCGGTGGCTACACCTTC. The rearrangement joins TRBV10-3 to TRBJ1-2; D not certain. There are 12 residues in the CDR3. Trimming pared 2 bases from V and 7 bases from J, leaving 8 bases between. Germline V gene sequence: CDR1 ENHRY, CDR2 SYGVKD.

Written as DNA, the CDR3 is TGTGCCAGCAGTTACGGTAGCGGGAGTTTCGAGCAGTACTTC. Residues: CASSYGSGSFEQYF. The V gene is TRBV6-2 or TRBV6-3, the J gene TRBJ2-7; 9 bases align to TRBD2. With 2 bases clipped from V and 6 bases from J, the junction kept 5 bases outside the gene matches. CDR3 size: 14 residues. Germline-derived CDR1 and CDR2 are MNHEY and SVGEGT.

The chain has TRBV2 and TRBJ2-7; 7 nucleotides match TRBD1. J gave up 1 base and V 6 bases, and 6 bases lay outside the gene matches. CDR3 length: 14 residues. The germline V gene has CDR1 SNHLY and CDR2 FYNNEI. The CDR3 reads CASRNGQASYEQYF. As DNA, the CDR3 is TGTGCCAGCAGGAACGGACAGGCATCCTACGAGCAGTACTTC.

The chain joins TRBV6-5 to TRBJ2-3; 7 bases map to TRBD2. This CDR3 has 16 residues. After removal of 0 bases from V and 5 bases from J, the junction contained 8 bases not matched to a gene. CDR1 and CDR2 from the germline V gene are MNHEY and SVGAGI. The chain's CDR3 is CASSYSRGRARDTQYF. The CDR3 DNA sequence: TGTGCCAGCAGTTACTCACGGGGGAGGGCGAGAGATACGCAGTATTTT.

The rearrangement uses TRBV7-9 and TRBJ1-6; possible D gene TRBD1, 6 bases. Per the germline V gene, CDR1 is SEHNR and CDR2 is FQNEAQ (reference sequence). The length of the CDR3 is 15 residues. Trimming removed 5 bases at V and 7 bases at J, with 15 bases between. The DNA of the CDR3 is TGTGCCAGCAGCCGACAGGCTACGGGGAATTCACCCCTCCACTTT. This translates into CASSRQATGNSPLHF.